The clone carrying this T cell receptor (beta chain) appeared a single time. The antigen remains unidentified. The sample originates from a study of cytomegalovirus exposure and HLA in healthy donors. General study results and limits: Most TCR sequences proved rare, with some public TCRs found in many donors. Previously analyzed data showed that most TCR beta V segments were productive at a frequency of about 87% or about 30%.

The PCR employed 60 Vbeta primers together with 13 Jbeta primers. Measured with immunoSEQ multiplex PCR; TCRdb has only the in-frame clones, and not every one. The sample lists more than 150,000 clones; about 90% were seen once. V dropped 0 bases and J dropped 0 bases, with 15 bases sitting between them. CDR3 length: 17 amino acids. CDR1 LGHNA and CDR2 YNFKEQ come from the germline V gene. The sequence was obtained from a girl under two years old in good health and CMV-seronegative. Sequencing used PBMCs. This chain links TRBV4-2 with TRBJ2-7; D is ambiguous. The CDR3: CASSQEGSTLSSYEQYF. For the CDR3, the DNA is TGTGCCAGCAGCCAAGAAGGTAGCACACTGAGCTCCTACGAGCAGTACTTC.